This TCR beta chain was observed in a study of T cell clones after liver transplantation. Some clones are missing from TCRdb's copy, which holds only in-frame ones; the method was immunoSEQ multiplex PCR. The sample has tens of thousands of clones; 70% to 80% are singletons. Germline V gene sequence: CDR1 SGHRS, CDR2 YFSETQ. The CDR3 sequence is 16 residues long. With 3 bases removed from V and 0 bases from J, the gap between germline ends came to 13 bases. This clonotype was obtained from a human patient who received a liver transplant. The graft donor may have given rise to some T cells. Sequenced material: CD4+ T cells from blood, taken at the approximately 16-month timepoint. V is TRBV5-1 and J is TRBJ2-1; D possibly matches TRBD1 or TRBD2 (5 bases each). CDR3 region: CASSSPRGFSYNEQFF. Written as DNA, the CDR3 is TGCGCCAGCAGCTCACCCCGGGGCTTCTCCTACAATGAGCAGTTCTTC.